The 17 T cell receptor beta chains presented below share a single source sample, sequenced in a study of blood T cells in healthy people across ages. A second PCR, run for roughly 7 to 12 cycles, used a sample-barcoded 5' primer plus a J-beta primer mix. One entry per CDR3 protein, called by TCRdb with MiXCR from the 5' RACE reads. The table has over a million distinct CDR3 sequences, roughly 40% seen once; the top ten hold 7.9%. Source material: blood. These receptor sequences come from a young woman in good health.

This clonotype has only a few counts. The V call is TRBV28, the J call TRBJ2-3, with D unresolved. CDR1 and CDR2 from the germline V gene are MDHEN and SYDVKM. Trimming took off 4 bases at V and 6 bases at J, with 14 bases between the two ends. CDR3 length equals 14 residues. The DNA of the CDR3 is TGTGCCAGCAGTTCCCTAAGGACGGGTGATACGCAGTATTTT. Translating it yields CASSSLRTGDTQYF.

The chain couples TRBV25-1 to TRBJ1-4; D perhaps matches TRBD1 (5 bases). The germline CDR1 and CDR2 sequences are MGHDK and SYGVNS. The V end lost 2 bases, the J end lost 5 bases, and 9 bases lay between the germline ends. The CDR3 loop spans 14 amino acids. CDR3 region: CASSEGDGNEKLFF. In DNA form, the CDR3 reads TGTGCCAGCAGTGAAGGGGACGGCAATGAAAAACTGTTTTTT.

CDR3 sequence: CASSLGLAGTTQYF. CDR3 in DNA: TGTGCCAGCAGCCTGGGACTAGCGGGGACGACCCAGTACTTC. The chain recombines TRBV3-1 with TRBJ2-5, with TRBD2 identical over 13 bases. Germline values: CDR1 LGHDT, CDR2 YNNKEL (reference sequence). The V segment lost 4 bases and the J segment 7 bases; nucleotides outside the gene matches: 3. The CDR3 extends over 14 amino acids.

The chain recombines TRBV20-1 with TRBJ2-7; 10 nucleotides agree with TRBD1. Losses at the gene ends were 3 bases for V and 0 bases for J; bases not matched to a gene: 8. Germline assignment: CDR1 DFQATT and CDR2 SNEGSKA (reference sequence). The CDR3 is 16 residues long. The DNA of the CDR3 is TGCAGTGCTAGGGGACAGGGGACGAGGTTCTCCTACGAGCAGTACTTC. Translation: CSARGQGTRFSYEQYF.

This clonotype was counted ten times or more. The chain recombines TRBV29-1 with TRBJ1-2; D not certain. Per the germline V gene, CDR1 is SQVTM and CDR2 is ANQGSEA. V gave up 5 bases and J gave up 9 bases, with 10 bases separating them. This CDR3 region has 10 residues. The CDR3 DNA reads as TGCAGCGTTCATGGTGACAGCTACACCTTC. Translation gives CSVHGDSYTF.

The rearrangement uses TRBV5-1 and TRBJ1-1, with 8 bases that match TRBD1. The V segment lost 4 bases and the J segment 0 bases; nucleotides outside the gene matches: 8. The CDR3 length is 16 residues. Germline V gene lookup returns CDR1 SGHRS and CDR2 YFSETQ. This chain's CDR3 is CASSQPGTGLNTEAFF. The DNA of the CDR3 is TGCGCCAGCAGCCAACCCGGGACAGGTCTGAACACTGAAGCTTTCTTT.

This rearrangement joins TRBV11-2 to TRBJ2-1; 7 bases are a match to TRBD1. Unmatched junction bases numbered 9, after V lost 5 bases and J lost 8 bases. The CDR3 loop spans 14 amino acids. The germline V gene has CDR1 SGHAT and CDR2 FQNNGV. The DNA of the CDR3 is TGTGCCAGCAGCCCCCTAGGGACAGCAGATGAGCAGTTCTTC. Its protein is CASSPLGTADEQFF.

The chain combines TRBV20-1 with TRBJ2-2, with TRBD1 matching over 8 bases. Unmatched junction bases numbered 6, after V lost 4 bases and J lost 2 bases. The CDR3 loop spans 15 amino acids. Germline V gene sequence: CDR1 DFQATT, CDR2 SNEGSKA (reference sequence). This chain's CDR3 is CSAIPGQVNTGELFF. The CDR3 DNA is TGCAGTGCTATCCCGGGACAGGTCAACACCGGGGAGCTGTTTTTT.

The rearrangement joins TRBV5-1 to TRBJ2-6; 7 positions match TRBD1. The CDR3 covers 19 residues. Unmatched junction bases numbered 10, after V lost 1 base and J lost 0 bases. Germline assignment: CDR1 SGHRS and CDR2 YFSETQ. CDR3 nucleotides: TGCGCCAGCAGCTTGATCGTTTTACAGGGGTCCTCTGGGGCCAACGTCCTGACTTTC. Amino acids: CASSLIVLQGSSGANVLTF.

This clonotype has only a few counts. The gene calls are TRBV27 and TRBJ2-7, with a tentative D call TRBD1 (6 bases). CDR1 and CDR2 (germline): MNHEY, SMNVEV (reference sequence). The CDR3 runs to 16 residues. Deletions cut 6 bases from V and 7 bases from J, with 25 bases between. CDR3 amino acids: CASSPFVGTPANEQYF. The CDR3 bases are TGTGCCAGCAGCCCTTTTGTAGGGACACCAGCCAATGAGCAGTACTTC.

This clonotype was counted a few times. In DNA, the CDR3 is TGTGCCAGCAGTGAAAGGTTAGCGGGAAATAGCTACGAGCAGTACTTC. It specifies CASSERLAGNSYEQYF. The chain uses TRBV2 and TRBJ2-7; TRBD2 matches 8 bases. From germline, CDR1 is SNHLY and CDR2 FYNNEI. CDR3 length: 16 residues. Germline trimming cut 2 bases from V and 3 bases from J; bases unmatched to any gene: 9.

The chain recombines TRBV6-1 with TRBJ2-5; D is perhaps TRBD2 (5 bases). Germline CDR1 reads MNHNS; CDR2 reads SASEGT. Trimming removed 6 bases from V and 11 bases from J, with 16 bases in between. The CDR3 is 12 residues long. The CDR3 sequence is CASSVWTWEQYF. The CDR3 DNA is TGTGCCAGCAGCGTGTGGACTTGGGAGCAGTACTTC.

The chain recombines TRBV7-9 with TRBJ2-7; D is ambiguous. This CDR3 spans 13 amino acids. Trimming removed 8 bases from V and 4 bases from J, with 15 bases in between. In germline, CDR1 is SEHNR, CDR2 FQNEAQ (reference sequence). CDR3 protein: CASAKTPGYEQYF. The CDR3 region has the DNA TGTGCCAGCGCCAAAACCCCCGGGTACGAGCAGTACTTC.

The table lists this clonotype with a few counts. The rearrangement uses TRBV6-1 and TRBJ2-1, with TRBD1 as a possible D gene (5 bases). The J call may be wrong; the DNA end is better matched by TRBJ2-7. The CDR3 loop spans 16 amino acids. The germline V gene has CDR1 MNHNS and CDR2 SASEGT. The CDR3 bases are TGTGCCAGCAGCCTACAGGATATCCTAACCTACAATGAGCAGTACTTC. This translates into CASSLQDILTYNEQYF.

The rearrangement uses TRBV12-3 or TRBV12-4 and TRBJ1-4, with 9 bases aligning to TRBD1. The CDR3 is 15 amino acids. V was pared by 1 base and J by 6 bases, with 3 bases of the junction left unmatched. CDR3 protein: CASSLGDREHEKLFF. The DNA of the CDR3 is TGTGCCAGCAGTTTAGGGGACAGGGAACATGAAAAACTGTTTTTT.

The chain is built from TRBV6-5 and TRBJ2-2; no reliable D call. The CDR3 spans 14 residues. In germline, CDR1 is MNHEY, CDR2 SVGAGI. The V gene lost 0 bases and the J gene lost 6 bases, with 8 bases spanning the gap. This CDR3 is CASSYSIRAGELFF. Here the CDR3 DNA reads TGTGCCAGCAGTTACTCGATACGCGCCGGGGAGCTGTTTTTT.

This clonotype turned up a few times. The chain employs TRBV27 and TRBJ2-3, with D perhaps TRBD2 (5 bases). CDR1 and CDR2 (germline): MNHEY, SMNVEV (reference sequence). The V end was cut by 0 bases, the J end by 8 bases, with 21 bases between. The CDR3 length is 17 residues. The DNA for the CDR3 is TGTGCCAGCAGTTTATCCCCAACTAGGAGAGTTGGGGTTACGCAGTATTTT. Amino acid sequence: CASSLSPTRRVGVTQYF.